This entry lists 22 T cell receptor beta chains sequenced from one sample in a study of cytomegalovirus exposure and HLA in healthy donors. Primers for the PCR totalled 60 Vbeta and 13 Jbeta. Using immunoSEQ multiplex PCR, the repertoire was profiled, and TCRdb retains in-frame clones only, with some absent. The data contain 150,000 to 200,000 clones, about 81% of them seen just once; the ten biggest clones take up 1.5% to 2%. Sequencing used PBMCs. The receptors derive from a man in his late teens or twenties in good health and CMV-seronegative.

The chain uses TRBV11-3 and TRBJ2-1; TRBD1 is a possible D gene (6 bases). This CDR3 comprises 14 residues. Trimming took off 2 bases at V and 5 bases at J, with 10 bases between the two ends. Germline CDR1 and CDR2: SGHNT and YENEEA. The CDR3 protein is CASSLNRDHNEQFF. DNA for the CDR3: TGTGCCAGCAGCTTAAACAGGGACCACAATGAGCAGTTCTTC.

This clone was picked up one time. Written as DNA, the CDR3 is TGTGCCAGCAGCTTGGTGTCGGAAGAGACCCAGTACTTC. Translating gives CASSLVSEETQYF. The rearrangement joins TRBV5-4 to TRBJ2-5; no firm D call. Germline V lookup: CDR1 SGHNT, CDR2 YYREEE (reference sequence). The CDR3 covers 13 residues. V was pared by 0 bases and J by 3 bases, with 6 bases between.

This rearrangement joins TRBV7-2 to TRBJ1-6; 7 nucleotides line up with TRBD1. V dropped 5 bases and J dropped 7; count of bases not matched to a gene: 14. CDR3 size: 17 residues. CDR1 SGHTA and CDR2 FQGNSA come from the germline V gene. The DNA for the CDR3 is TGTGCCAGCAGCCCCTCGATCACAGGGGCGGTGAATTCACCCCTCCACTTT. This gives the protein CASSPSITGAVNSPLHF.

This clone has only one observation. DNA for the CDR3: TGTGCCATCAGTGAGCTAGCGGGGGAGCTTACCGGGGAGCTGTTTTTT. Translation gives CAISELAGELTGELFF. The gene calls are TRBV10-3 and TRBJ2-2, with 10 bases fitting TRBD2. The CDR3 is 16 residues long. CDR1 is ENHRY, CDR2 SYGVKD, per germline. Trimming cost V 2 bases and J 5 bases; bases outside gene matches: 5.

The CDR3 DNA is TGTGCCAGCAGCCTACGTTCAGGGGGATACACAGATACGCAGTATTTT. Encoded protein: CASSLRSGGYTDTQYF. This chain connects TRBV6-6 to TRBJ2-3; 7 bases are a match to TRBD1. The CDR3 consists of 16 residues. With 6 bases clipped from V and 2 bases from J, the junction kept 11 bases outside the gene matches. Per the germline V gene, CDR1 is MNHNY and CDR2 is SVGAGI (reference sequence).

The chain joins TRBV4-2 to TRBJ2-1; the match to TRBD2 covers 8 bases. J was trimmed by 0 bases and V by 2 bases; bases with no gene match: 6. The CDR3 extends over 17 amino acids. Germline values: CDR1 LGHNA, CDR2 YNFKEQ. The chain's CDR3 is CASSQPLAGSSYNEQFF. The CDR3 coding sequence is TGTGCCAGCAGCCAACCTTTAGCGGGATCCTCCTACAATGAGCAGTTCTTC.

This chain uses TRBV6-5 with TRBJ2-5; D ambiguous. The J call may be mistaken, given a closer DNA end match to TRBJ2-7. The V gene's germline CDR1 is MNHEY and CDR2 SVGAGI. This CDR3 is 14 amino acids long. CDR3 sequence (DNA): TGTGCCAGCACACCTTTTTTCGGTTCCTACGAGCAGTACTTC. Amino acid sequence: CASTPFFGSYEQYF.

This clone came up a few times. This rearrangement joins TRBV10-2 to TRBJ1-2; D possibly corresponds to TRBD1 (5 bases). The V and J ends lost 8 bases and 4 bases respectively, with 17 bases between them. Looked up from germline, CDR1 is WSHSY and CDR2 is SAAADI. This CDR3 region has 14 residues. CDR3 residues: CASASGGVGYGYTF. The DNA for the CDR3 is TGCGCCAGCGCGAGTGGAGGGGTTGGCTATGGCTACACCTTC.

The chain uses TRBV10-2 and TRBJ2-7; D gene unclear. Trimming cost V 0 bases and J 2 bases, with 11 bases left between them. The CDR3 runs 15 residues. Germline assignment: CDR1 WSHSY and CDR2 SAAADI. CDR3 nucleotide sequence: TGCGCCAGCAGTGAGTCATCCGGGTCGACCTACGAGCAGTACTTC. Translated, it gives CASSESSGSTYEQYF.

The rearrangement uses TRBV4-2 and TRBJ2-7, with 16 bases aligning to TRBD2. The germline gives CDR1 LGHNA, CDR2 YNFKEQ. The CDR3 length is 18 residues. The junction had 13 bases not matched to a gene; V was cut back by 4 bases and J by 7 bases. CDR3 nucleotides: TGTGCCAGCAGCCCTCTTCCCCGGGGACTAGCGGGAGGGAGAGAGCAGTACTTC. Translation: CASSPLPRGLAGGREQYF.

The chain uses TRBV11-1 and TRBJ2-2, with 8 bases lining up with TRBD1. CDR1 is SGHAT, CDR2 FQDESV, per germline (reference sequence). This CDR3 has 13 amino acids. V lost 4 bases to trimming and J lost 5 bases; unmatched junction nucleotides: 0. For the CDR3, the DNA is TGTGCCAGCAGCTGGACAGGGACCGGGGAGCTGTTTTTT. Protein sequence: CASSWTGTGELFF.

The chain uses TRBV5-1 and TRBJ1-1; D ambiguous. V was cut by 4 bases and J by 8 bases, with 12 bases left in between. Germline assignment: CDR1 SGHRS and CDR2 YFSETQ. The CDR3 spans 12 residues. The CDR3 sequence: CASSGSFEEAFF. The CDR3 DNA follows: TGCGCCAGCAGCGGTAGCTTTGAGGAAGCTTTCTTT.

The chain joins TRBV4-1 to TRBJ1-3; 8 bases are a match to TRBD1. The CDR3 loop spans 17 amino acids. V lost 5 bases and J lost 3; bases outside the gene matches: 12. CDR1 is MGHRA, CDR2 YSYEKL, per germline. The CDR3 region is CASSSPPAGGFGNTIYF. CDR3 coding DNA: TGCGCCAGCAGCTCCCCCCCGGCAGGGGGCTTTGGAAACACCATATATTTT.

The chain couples TRBV5-1 to TRBJ2-3; TRBD2 agrees at 9 bases. V lost 0 bases to trimming and J lost 2 bases; unmatched junction nucleotides: 1. The length of the CDR3 is 15 residues. Germline CDR1 SGHRS, CDR2 YFSETQ. The CDR3 DNA sequence: TGCGCCAGCAGCTTGGAGCGGGGGGACACAGATACGCAGTATTTT. It specifies CASSLERGDTDTQYF.

Concerning this clone itself: The same CDR3 can be traced to other DNA sequences in this sample. CDR3 sequence (DNA): TGTGCCAGCAGTTCCGGGGTTAACTATGGCTACACCTTC. Translation: CASSSGVNYGYTF. The chain carries TRBV27 and TRBJ1-2; D remains unclear. Deletions cut 4 bases from V and 1 base from J, with 7 bases between. The CDR3 runs to 13 residues. CDR1 and CDR2 from the germline V gene are MNHEY and SMNVEV (reference sequence).

This clone was seen more than once but under ten times. The chain couples TRBV5-4 to TRBJ2-7, with TRBD2 matching over 10 bases. V was clipped by 1 base and J by 2 bases; unmatched bases: 3. CDR3 length: 15 residues. Germline V gene sequence: CDR1 SGHNT, CDR2 YYREEE (reference sequence). For the CDR3, the DNA is TGTGCCAGCAGCTTGAGTACTAGCGGGACCTACGAGCAGTACTTC. Residues: CASSLSTSGTYEQYF.

V is TRBV7-2 and J is TRBJ1-1; no firm D call. V was pared by 5 bases and J by 1 base, with 11 bases between. The CDR3 covers 14 residues. CDR1 and CDR2 from the germline V gene are SGHTA and FQGNSA. The CDR3: CASSPRLGNTEAFF. In nucleotides, the CDR3 is TGTGCCAGCAGCCCGAGGTTGGGGAACACTGAAGCTTTCTTT.

For the CDR3, the DNA is TGTGCCAAGGGGGGGCAGGCCAACATTCAGTACTTC. It codes for CAKGGQANIQYF. V and J are TRBV2 and TRBJ2-4; perhaps TRBD2 as D (7 bases). The CDR3 is 12 residues long. Trimming removed 10 bases at V and 7 bases at J, with 14 bases between. Germline CDR1 and CDR2: SNHLY and FYNNEI.

This chain uses TRBV11-2 with TRBJ2-1; the match to TRBD2 covers 14 bases. Trimming removed 4 bases from V and 0 bases from J; junction bases left unmatched: 5. The CDR3 runs 18 residues. Germline CDR1 SGHAT, CDR2 FQNNGV. CDR3 protein: CASSSWTSGRSSYNEQFF. The CDR3 DNA sequence: TGTGCCAGCAGCTCCTGGACTAGCGGGAGGTCCTCCTACAATGAGCAGTTCTTC.

The chain employs TRBV4-2 and TRBJ1-3; tentatively, D is TRBD1 (5 bases). V was shortened by 0 bases and J by 1 base, with 10 bases between the two germline ends. The CDR3 has 16 residues. Looked up from germline, CDR1 is LGHNA and CDR2 is YNFKEQ. CDR3 protein: CASSQDRQTSGNTIYF. The DNA for the CDR3 is TGTGCCAGCAGCCAAGACCGACAGACTTCTGGAAACACCATATATTTT.

The rearrangement joins TRBV2 to TRBJ1-2; 8 nucleotides match TRBD1. Trimming cost V 3 bases and J 8 bases; bases outside gene matches: 11. Per the germline V gene, CDR1 is SNHLY and CDR2 is FYNNEI. This CDR3 spans 15 amino acids. The CDR3 loop is CASSDGGQGARGYTF. CDR3 DNA: TGTGCCAGCAGTGATGGGGGGCAGGGGGCCCGGGGCTACACCTTC.

The genes are TRBV19 and TRBJ1-6; D gene ambiguous. V lost 7 bases, J lost 3 bases, and 7 bases lay in between. This CDR3 is 13 amino acids long. Germline CDR1 is LNHDA and CDR2 is SQIVND (reference sequence). The CDR3 sequence: CASNNLYNSPLHF. DNA of the CDR3: TGTGCCAGTAACAACCTCTATAATTCACCCCTCCACTTT.